This TCR beta chain is from a study of shared clonotypes between healthy human individuals. The naive CD8 population came from CD45RO-negative cells selected for CCR7, without terminally differentiated effector memory CD45RA+ cells. The assay was immunoSEQ multiplex PCR, and TCRdb's table has in-frame clones only and misses some. Of more than 550,000 clones in the sample, under 95% are singletons; the top ten hold roughly 22%. V trimming: 1 base; J trimming: 2 bases; junction bases outside the gene matches: 4. The germline V gene has CDR1 SGDLS and CDR2 YYNGEE. CDR3 length: 17 residues. Sequencing used naive CD8+ T cells sorted from blood. This TCR came from a young man in good health. The chain couples TRBV9 to TRBJ2-2; TRBD2 agrees at 11 bases. CDR3 residues: CASSVPGTSGNTGELFF. For the CDR3, the DNA is TGTGCCAGCAGCGTACCCGGGACTAGCGGAAACACCGGGGAGCTGTTTTTT.